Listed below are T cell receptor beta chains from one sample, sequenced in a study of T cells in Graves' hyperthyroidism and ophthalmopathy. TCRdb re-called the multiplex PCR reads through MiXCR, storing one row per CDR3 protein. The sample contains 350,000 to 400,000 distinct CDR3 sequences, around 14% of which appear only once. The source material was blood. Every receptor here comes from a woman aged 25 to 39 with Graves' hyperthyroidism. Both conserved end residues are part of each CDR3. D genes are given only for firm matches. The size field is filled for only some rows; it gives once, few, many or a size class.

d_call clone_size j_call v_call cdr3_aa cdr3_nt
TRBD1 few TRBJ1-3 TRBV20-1 CSADRGPTGNTIYF TGCAGTGCCGACAGGGGCCCAACTGGAAACACCATATATTTT
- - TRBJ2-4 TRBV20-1 CSAPRRHNIQYF TGCAGTGCCCCGAGACGGCATAACATTCAGTACTTC
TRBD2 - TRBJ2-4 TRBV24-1 CATSDSRPGGIQYF TGTGCCACCAGTGATTCAAGGCCGGGGGGCATTCAGTACTTC
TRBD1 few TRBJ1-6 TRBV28 CASGTANSPLHF TGTGCCAGCGGGACAGCTAATTCACCCCTCCACTTT
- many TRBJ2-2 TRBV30 CAWMAGYTGELFF TGTGCCTGGATGGCGGGATACACCGGGGAGCTGTTTTTT
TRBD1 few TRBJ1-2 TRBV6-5 CASSYKGQGGYGYTF TGTGCCAGCAGTTACAAAGGACAGGGTGGTTATGGCTACACCTTC
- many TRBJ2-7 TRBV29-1 CSVDGPGGSYEQYF TGCAGCGTTGATGGGCCCGGTGGTTCCTACGAGCAGTACTTC
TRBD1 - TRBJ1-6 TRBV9 CASSVGDRSSYNSPLHF TGTGCCAGCAGCGTCGGGGACAGGAGCTCCTATAATTCACCCCTCCACTTT
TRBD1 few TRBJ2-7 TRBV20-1 CSASRGDRGYEQYF TGCAGTGCTAGTCGAGGAGACAGGGGCTACGAGCAGTACTTC
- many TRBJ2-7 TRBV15 CATSRDYRQEQYF TGTGCCACCAGCAGAGATTACAGACAAGAGCAGTACTTC
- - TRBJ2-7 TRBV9 CASRVGDTGVAYEQYF TGTGCCAGCAGAGTAGGAGACACCGGCGTAGCCTACGAGCAGTACTTC
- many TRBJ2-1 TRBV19 CASSIASGDEQFF TGTGCCAGTAGTATTGCTAGTGGTGATGAGCAGTTCTTC
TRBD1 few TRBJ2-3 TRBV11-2 CASSSDRGRGTDTQYF TGTGCCAGCAGCTCTGACAGGGGGAGAGGCACAGATACGCAGTATTTT
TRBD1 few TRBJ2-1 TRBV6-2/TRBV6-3 CASNFIGTGYNEQFF TGTGCCAGCAACTTCATTGGGACAGGGTACAATGAGCAGTTCTTC
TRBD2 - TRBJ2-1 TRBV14 CASSRRSGSLTEQFF TGTGCCAGCAGCCGACGAAGCGGGAGTCTTACTGAGCAGTTCTTC
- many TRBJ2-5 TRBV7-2 CASTAPPSGETQYF TGTGCCAGCACCGCTCCGCCGTCCGGAGAGACCCAGTACTTC
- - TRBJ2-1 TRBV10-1 CASSEGGIGGVNEQFF TGCGCCAGCAGTGAGGGGGGTATAGGAGGGGTCAATGAGCAGTTCTTC
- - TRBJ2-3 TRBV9 CASSVLTGTDTQYF TGTGCCAGCAGCGTATTAACAGGCACAGATACGCAGTATTTT
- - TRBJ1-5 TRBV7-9 CASSLRDNDQPQHF TGTGCCAGCAGCCTCCGGGACAACGATCAGCCCCAGCATTTT
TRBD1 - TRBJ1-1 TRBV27 CASGRQGLEAFF TGTGCCAGCGGACGACAGGGCCTTGAAGCTTTCTTT
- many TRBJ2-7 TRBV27 CASSFRKATRNYEQYF TGTGCCAGCAGTTTTAGAAAAGCAACCCGAAACTACGAGCAGTACTTC
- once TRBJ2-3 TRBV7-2 CASTPPLTSTDTQYF TGTGCCAGCACCCCACCACTAACCAGCACAGATACGCAGTATTTT
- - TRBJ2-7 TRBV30 CAWSAMGREQYF TGTGCCTGGAGTGCGATGGGGCGGGAGCAGTACTTC
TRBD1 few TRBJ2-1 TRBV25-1 CASSGTGTGYNEQFF TGTGCCAGCAGTGGGACCGGGACAGGTTACAATGAGCAGTTCTTC
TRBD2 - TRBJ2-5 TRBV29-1 CSAHISGRAETQYF TGCAGCGCCCATATTAGCGGGAGGGCCGAGACCCAGTACTTC
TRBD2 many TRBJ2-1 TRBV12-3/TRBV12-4 CASSPSGGLAGYNEQFF TGTGCCAGCAGTCCCAGTGGGGGACTAGCGGGGTACAATGAGCAGTTCTTC